This TCR beta chain originates from a study of CD8 T cells in ankylosing spondylitis. TCRdb independently ran MiXCR on the 5' RACE reads; one entry per CDR3 protein. Among about 150,000 distinct CDR3 sequences, roughly 44% were seen once, and the ten largest hold approximately 16%. Concerning this clonotype itself: Its antigen is still unknown.

Germline CDR1 reads MNHNS; CDR2 reads SASEGT. Trimming removed 2 bases from V and 10 bases from J, with 18 bases in between. The CDR3 runs to 15 residues. General study findings and limits: Characteristic of ankylosing spondylitis blood, it appeared, was a TCR beta motif comprising about eight highly homologous variants. According to the report, clones linked to the disease were significantly enriched in matched synovial fluid samples taken from ankylosing spondylitis patients. Earlier literature documents some of the motif variants in reactive arthritis synovial fluid and blood.

Material for sequencing was synovial fluid, either unsorted or a sorted T cell fraction (not recorded which). The chain carries TRBV6-1 and TRBJ1-5; possible D gene TRBD1, 5 bases. The clonotype originates from a male donor with ankylosing spondylitis. CDR3 protein: CASSERGGRGVPQHF. CDR3 coding DNA: TGTGCCAGCAGTGAAAGGGGAGGCCGGGGGGTTCCCCAGCATTTT.